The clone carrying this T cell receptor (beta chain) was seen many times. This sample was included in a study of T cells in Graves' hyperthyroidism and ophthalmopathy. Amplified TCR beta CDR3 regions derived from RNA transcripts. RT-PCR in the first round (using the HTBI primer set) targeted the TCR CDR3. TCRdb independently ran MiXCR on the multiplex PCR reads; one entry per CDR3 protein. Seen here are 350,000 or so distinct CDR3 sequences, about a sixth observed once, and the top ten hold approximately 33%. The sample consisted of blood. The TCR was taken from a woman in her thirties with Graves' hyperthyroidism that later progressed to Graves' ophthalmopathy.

The DNA of the CDR3 is TGCGCCAGCAGCGTAGCGACAGGGGAGGTTGGGGAGCAGTACTTC. Encoded protein: CASSVATGEVGEQYF. V usage is TRBV5-1 and J usage is TRBJ2-7; 8 positions match TRBD1. This CDR3 spans 15 amino acids. The V gene end was trimmed by 4 bases and the J gene end by 7 bases; junction bases not matched to a gene: 13. Germline loops: CDR1 SGHRS, CDR2 YFSETQ.